This T cell receptor beta chain comes out of a study of blood T cell repertoires in COVID-19. At the level of the study: The United States, Italy and Spain provided the acute and convalescent COVID-19 samples. Sources were T cells, B-cell-depleted T cells, or PBMCs; the material itself was cDNA or gDNA.

In the original workflow: Amplifying reference gene primers gave estimates of nucleated cell counts. Here immunoSEQ multiplex PCR was the method, and the copy in TCRdb shows in-frame clones only, minus some. V and J calls and clone size are copied from that table; D and trimming were computed from the DNA. The sample records tens of thousands of clones, around 90% being singletons. Deletions cut 3 bases from V and 3 bases from J, with 14 bases between. The length of the CDR3 is 15 residues. The germline CDR1 and CDR2 sequences are SEHNR and FQNEAQ (reference sequence). This chain joins TRBV7-9 and TRBJ1-1; D call uncertain. The TCR comes from a woman between 65 and 79 years old with acute or convalescent COVID-19. Material for sequencing was peripheral blood. The CDR3 spells CASSFESIEHTEAFF. As DNA, the CDR3 is TGTGCCAGCAGCTTTGAGTCTATAGAGCACACTGAAGCTTTCTTT.